This T cell receptor (beta chain) was retrieved from a study of monozygotic twins with inflammatory bowel disease. Researchers used template switching to add UMIs featuring a 6-nucleotide sample barcode. No DNA is given; TCRdb re-called the 5' RACE reads and lists each CDR3 protein once. Its clone listing holds some 400,000 distinct CDR3 sequences. The CDR3 contains 20 residues. The germline gives CDR1 KGHDR, CDR2 SFDVKD. The chain employs TRBV24-1 and TRBJ2-1; TCRdb indicates TRBD2, and absent DNA this call remains unverified. The sample taken for sequencing was blood. This clonotype originated in a human donor with ulcerative colitis or Crohn's disease, or a healthy co-twin of an affected twin (not recorded which). CDR3 protein: CATSDSSIRPLSGSYNEQFF.